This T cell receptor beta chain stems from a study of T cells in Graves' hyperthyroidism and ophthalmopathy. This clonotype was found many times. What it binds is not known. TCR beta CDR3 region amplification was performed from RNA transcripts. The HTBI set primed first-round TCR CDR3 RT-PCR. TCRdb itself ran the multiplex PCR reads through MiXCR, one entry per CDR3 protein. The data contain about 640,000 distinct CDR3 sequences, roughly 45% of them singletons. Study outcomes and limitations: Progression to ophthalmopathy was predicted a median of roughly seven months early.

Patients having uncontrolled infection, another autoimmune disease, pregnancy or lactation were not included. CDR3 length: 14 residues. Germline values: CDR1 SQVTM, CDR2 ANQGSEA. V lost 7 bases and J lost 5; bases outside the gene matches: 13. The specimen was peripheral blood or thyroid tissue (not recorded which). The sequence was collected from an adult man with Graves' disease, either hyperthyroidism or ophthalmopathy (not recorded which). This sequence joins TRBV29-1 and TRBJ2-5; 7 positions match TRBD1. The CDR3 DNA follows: TGCAGCGGATCCCGGGACAGACATTGGGAGACCCAGTACTTC. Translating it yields CSGSRDRHWETQYF.